These 10 T cell receptor beta chains originate from one sample sequenced in a study of patients and donors after allogeneic stem cell transplantation. TCRdb recomputed calls from the RT-PCR reads with MiXCR, one row per CDR3 protein. The repertoire includes 920,000 or so distinct CDR3 sequences, about a sixth of them detected once, and around 5.5% sits in the top ten. Source material: blood, either unsorted or a sorted T cell fraction (not recorded which). Receptors originate from a human donor who was either an allogeneic HSCT recipient or a stem cell or donor lymphocyte infusion donor (not recorded which). It is not recorded whose cells these are; they may come from a transplant donor.

The chain couples TRBV7-9 to TRBJ1-2; D is possibly TRBD1 (5 bases). CDR1 and CDR2 (germline): SEHNR, FQNEAQ (reference sequence). Trimming removed 1 base from V and 2 bases from J, with 11 bases in between. This CDR3 has 15 residues. The DNA for the CDR3 is TGTGCCAGCAGCTTAGGACAGAATCCGAACTATGGCTACACCTTC. It encodes CASSLGQNPNYGYTF.

The gene calls are TRBV7-3 and TRBJ2-2; maybe TRBD2 (5 bases). CDR1 is SGHTA, CDR2 FQGTGA, per germline. The germline V and J ends were trimmed by 5 bases and 5 bases, with 15 bases remaining between them. CDR3 length: 15 amino acids. CDR3 residues: CASSANERWTGELFF. The CDR3 bases are TGTGCCAGCAGCGCGAATGAGCGGTGGACCGGGGAGCTGTTTTTT.

The chain uses TRBV20-1 and TRBJ2-7; no definite D call. The length of the CDR3 is 15 residues. Trimming shortened V by 0 bases and J by 3 bases, and 15 bases separated the two germline ends. CDR1 and CDR2 from the germline V gene are DFQATT and SNEGSKA (reference sequence). The CDR3 region has the DNA TGCAGTGCTAGAGATAGTAGGAAGGGTCGCTACGAGCAGTACTTC. As protein: CSARDSRKGRYEQYF.

This clonotype was counted only a few times. V gene TRBV12-3 or TRBV12-4 combines with J gene TRBJ2-6; no reliable D call. V was clipped by 3 bases and J by 1 base, with 7 bases between them. CDR3 size: 15 residues. As DNA, the CDR3 is TGTGCCAGCAGTTTCTTCCCGTCTGGGGCCAACGTCCTGACTTTC. This gives the protein CASSFFPSGANVLTF.

V is TRBV7-8 and J is TRBJ2-5; unclear D gene. Germline lookup yields CDR1 SGHVS and CDR2 FQNEAQ. The V and J ends lost 1 base and 7 bases respectively, with 16 bases between them. This CDR3 comprises 15 residues. CDR3 loop: CASSLGAGAKGTQYF. In DNA, the CDR3 is TGTGCCAGCAGCTTAGGGGCCGGAGCGAAAGGGACCCAGTACTTC.

This chain connects TRBV15 to TRBJ2-7, with 7 bases matching TRBD2. The junction had 12 bases not matched to a gene; V was cut back by 0 bases and J by 1 base. The CDR3 spans 18 residues. CDR1 LNHNV and CDR2 YYDKDF come from the germline V gene (reference sequence). Written as DNA, the CDR3 is TGTGCCACCAGCAGAGATCCCTTCGGGAGTAGCGGGTCCTACGAGCAGTACTTC. Translated, it gives CATSRDPFGSSGSYEQYF.

Only a few counts were recorded for this clonotype. The CDR3 loop reads CASSLVRGYHEQYF. The DNA for the CDR3 is TGTGCCAGCAGTTTAGTCAGGGGGTACCACGAGCAGTACTTC. The chain recombines TRBV12-3 or TRBV12-4 with TRBJ2-7; 7 nucleotides line up with TRBD1. Trimming at V came to 1 base and at J to 5 bases, leaving 5 bases not matched to a gene. This CDR3 is built from 14 residues.

The rearrangement uses TRBV27 and TRBJ1-6; D is possibly TRBD1 (5 bases). Germline CDR1 MNHEY, CDR2 SMNVEV (reference sequence). The length of the CDR3 is 17 residues. The germline V and J ends were trimmed by 8 bases and 8 bases, with 25 bases remaining between them. CDR3 protein: CASAPDGLTARDSPLHF. In DNA, the CDR3 is TGTGCCAGCGCCCCGGACGGATTGACAGCTCGGGATTCACCCCTCCACTTT.

The J gene is TRBJ2-7, the V gene TRBV30; 7 bases line up with TRBD1. The germline gives CDR1 GTSNPN, CDR2 SVGIG (reference sequence). J was trimmed by 9 bases and V by 0 bases; bases with no gene match: 5. This CDR3 is built from 12 residues. CDR3 DNA: TGTGCCTGGAGTGTACAGGGGCTGTCGCAGTACTTC. Its protein is CAWSVQGLSQYF. The complete variable domain, with remaining parts taken from reference TRBV30 and TRBJ2-7, reads SQTIHQWPATLVQPVGSPLSLECTVEGTSNPNLYWYRQAAGRGLQLLFYSVGIGQISSEVPQNLSASRPQDRQFILSSKKLLLSDSGFYLCAWSVQGLSQYFGPGTRLTVT.

This clonotype was observed a few times. The chain has TRBV5-5 and TRBJ2-3; D is unclear. Between the trimmed V and J ends, which lost 0 bases and 4 bases, there was a span of 6 bases. This CDR3 is 13 amino acids long. CDR1 is SGHKS and CDR2 is YYEKEE in the germline V gene (reference sequence). CDR3 region: CASSLGFADTQYF. The CDR3 DNA reads TGTGCCAGCAGCTTGGGTTTCGCAGATACGCAGTATTTT.